This T cell receptor (beta chain) was identified in a study of blood T cell repertoires in COVID-19. The CDR3 consists of 18 residues. CDR1 and CDR2 (germline): LNHDA, SQIVND (reference sequence). Trimming left V 4 bases short and J 3 bases short, with 22 bases between. In the original workflow: Amplifying reference gene primers gave estimates of nucleated cell counts. Some clones are missing from TCRdb's copy, which holds only in-frame ones; the method was immunoSEQ multiplex PCR. D and trimming were read from the DNA, whereas the V and J calls and clone size are those reported in that table. The sample has roughly 230,000 clones; almost 90% are singletons. Patients at the Seattle site were enrolled during active infection and followed longitudinally.

The specimen sequenced was peripheral blood. The V and J genes are TRBV19 and TRBJ1-5; a possible D gene is TRBD1 (5 bases). The origin of this receptor is a woman aged 55 to 70 with COVID-19, enrolled during active disease. For the CDR3, the DNA is TGTGCCAGTAGTACTTATCTAGGTTCAGACAGAAACAATCAGCCCCAGCATTTT. Translating it yields CASSTYLGSDRNNQPQHF.